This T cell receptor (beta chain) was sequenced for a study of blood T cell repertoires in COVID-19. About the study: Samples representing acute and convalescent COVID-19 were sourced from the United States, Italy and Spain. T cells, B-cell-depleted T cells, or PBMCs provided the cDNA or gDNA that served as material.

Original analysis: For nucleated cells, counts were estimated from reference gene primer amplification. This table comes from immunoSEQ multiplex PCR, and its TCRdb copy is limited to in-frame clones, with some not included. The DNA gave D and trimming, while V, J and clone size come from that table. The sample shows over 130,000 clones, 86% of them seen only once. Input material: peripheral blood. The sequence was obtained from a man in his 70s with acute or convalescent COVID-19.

CDR3 nucleotides: TGTGCCAGCAGCTTGGGGGGCGCAGATACGCAGTATTTT. Translating it yields CASSLGGADTQYF. This chain links TRBV5-6 with TRBJ2-3, with D possibly matching TRBD1 (5 bases). The CDR3 is 13 amino acids. Germline V CDR1 and CDR2: SGHDT, YYEEEE. V dropped 0 bases and J dropped 4 bases, with 6 bases sitting between them.